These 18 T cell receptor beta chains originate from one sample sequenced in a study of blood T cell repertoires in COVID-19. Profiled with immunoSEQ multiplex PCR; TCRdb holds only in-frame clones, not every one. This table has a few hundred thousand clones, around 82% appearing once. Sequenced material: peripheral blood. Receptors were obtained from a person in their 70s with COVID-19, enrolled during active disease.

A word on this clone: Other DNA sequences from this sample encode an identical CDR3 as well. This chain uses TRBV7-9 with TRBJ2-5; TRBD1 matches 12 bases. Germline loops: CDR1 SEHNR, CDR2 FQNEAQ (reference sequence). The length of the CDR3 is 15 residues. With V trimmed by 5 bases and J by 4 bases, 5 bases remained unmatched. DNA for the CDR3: TGTGCCAGCAGCACCGGGACAGGGGGCCGAGAGACCCAGTACTTC. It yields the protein CASSTGTGGRETQYF.

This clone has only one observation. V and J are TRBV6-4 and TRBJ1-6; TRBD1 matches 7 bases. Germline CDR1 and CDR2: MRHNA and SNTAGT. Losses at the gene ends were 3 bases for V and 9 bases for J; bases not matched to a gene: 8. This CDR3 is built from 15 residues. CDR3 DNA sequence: TGTGCCAGCAGTGAAACAGGGGTGTCAAGTTCACCCCTCCACTTT. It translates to CASSETGVSSSPLHF.

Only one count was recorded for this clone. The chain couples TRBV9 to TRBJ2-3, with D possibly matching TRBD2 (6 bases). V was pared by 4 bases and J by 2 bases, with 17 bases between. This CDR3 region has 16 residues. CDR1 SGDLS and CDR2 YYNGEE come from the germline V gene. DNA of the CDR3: TGTGCCAGCAGCCCCGTTTGGAGGGTTAACACAGATACGCAGTATTTT. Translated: CASSPVWRVNTDTQYF. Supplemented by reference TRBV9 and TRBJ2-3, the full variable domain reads DSGVTQTPKHLITATGQRVTLRCSPRSGDLSVYWYQQSLDQGLQFLIQYYNGEERAKGNILERFSAQQFPDLHSELNLSSLELGDSALYFCASSPVWRVNTDTQYFGPGTRLTVL.

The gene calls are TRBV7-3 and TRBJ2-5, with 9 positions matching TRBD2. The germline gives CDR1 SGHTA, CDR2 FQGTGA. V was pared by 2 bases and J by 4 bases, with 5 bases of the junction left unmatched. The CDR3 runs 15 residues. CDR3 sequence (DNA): TGTGCCAGCAGCTTAGGCGGGGGGGCTAGAGAGACCCAGTACTTC. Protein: CASSLGGGARETQYF.

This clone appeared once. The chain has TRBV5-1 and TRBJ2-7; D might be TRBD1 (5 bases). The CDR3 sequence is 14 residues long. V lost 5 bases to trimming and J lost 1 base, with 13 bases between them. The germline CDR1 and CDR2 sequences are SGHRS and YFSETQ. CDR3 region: CASRDNAGSYEQYF. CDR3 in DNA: TGCGCCAGCAGGGATAACGCAGGGTCCTACGAGCAGTACTTC.

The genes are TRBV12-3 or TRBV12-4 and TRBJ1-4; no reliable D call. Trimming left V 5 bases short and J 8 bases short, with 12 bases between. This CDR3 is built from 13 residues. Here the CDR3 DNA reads TGTGCCAGCAGTCCGGGTTGGGAGGAAAAACTGTTTTTT. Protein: CASSPGWEEKLFF.

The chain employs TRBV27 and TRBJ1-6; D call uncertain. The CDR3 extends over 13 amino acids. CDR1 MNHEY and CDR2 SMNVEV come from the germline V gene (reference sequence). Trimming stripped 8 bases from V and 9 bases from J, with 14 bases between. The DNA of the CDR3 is TGTGCCAGCGGTGTTCAACGTAGTTCACCCCTCCACTTT. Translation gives CASGVQRSSPLHF.

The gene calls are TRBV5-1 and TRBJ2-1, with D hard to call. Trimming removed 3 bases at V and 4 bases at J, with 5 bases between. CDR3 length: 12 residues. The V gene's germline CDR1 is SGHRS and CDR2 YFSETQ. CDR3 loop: CASSSPYNEQFF. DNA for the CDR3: TGCGCCAGCAGCTCCCCTTACAATGAGCAGTTCTTC.

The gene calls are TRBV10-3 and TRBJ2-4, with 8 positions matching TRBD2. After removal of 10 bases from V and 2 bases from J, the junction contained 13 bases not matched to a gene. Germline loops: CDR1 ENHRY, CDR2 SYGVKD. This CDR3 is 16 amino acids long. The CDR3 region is CATTRGGDASKNIQYF. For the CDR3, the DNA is TGTGCCACCACTCGGGGGGGTGATGCTTCCAAAAACATTCAGTACTTC.

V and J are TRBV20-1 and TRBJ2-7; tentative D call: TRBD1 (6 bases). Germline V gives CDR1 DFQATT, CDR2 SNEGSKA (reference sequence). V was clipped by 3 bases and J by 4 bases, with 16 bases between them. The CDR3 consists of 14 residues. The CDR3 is CSASLAGASYEQYF. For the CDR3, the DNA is TGCAGTGCTAGTTTAGCAGGGGCGTCTTACGAGCAGTACTTC.

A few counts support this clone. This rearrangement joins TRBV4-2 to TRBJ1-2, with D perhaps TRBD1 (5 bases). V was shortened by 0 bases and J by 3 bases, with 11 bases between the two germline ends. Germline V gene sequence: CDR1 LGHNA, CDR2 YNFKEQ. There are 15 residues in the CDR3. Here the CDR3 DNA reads TGTGCCAGCAGCCAAGATCGAGGGACTGACTATGGCTACACCTTC. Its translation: CASSQDRGTDYGYTF.

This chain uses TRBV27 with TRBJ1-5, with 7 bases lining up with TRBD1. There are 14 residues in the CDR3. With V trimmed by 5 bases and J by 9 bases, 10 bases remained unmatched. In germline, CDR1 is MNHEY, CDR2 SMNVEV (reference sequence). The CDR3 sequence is CASSTTGASMPQHF. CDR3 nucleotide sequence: TGTGCCAGCAGTACCACAGGGGCCAGTATGCCCCAGCATTTT.

The CDR3 here is CASRPMAAGSGELFF. DNA of the CDR3: TGTGCCAGCAGGCCAATGGCCGCGGGGTCCGGGGAGCTGTTTTTT. J is TRBJ2-2 and V is TRBV7-2; a weak D match, TRBD2 (6 bases). V lost 6 bases and J lost 6, with 17 bases in between. Germline V gene data show CDR1 as SGHTA and CDR2 as FQGNSA. The CDR3 spans 15 residues.

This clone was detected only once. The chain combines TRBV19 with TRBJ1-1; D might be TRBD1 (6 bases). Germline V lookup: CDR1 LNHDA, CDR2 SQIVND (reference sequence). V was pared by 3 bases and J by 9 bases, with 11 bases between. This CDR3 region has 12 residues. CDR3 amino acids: CASSIGGQKAFF. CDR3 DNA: TGTGCCAGTAGTATTGGAGGACAGAAAGCTTTCTTT. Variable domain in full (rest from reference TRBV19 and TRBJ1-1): DGGITQSPKYLFRKEGQNVTLSCEQNLNHDAMYWYRQDPGQGLRLIYYSQIVNDFQKGDIAEGYSVSREKKESFPLTVTSAQKNPTAFYLCASSIGGQKAFFGQGTRLTVV.

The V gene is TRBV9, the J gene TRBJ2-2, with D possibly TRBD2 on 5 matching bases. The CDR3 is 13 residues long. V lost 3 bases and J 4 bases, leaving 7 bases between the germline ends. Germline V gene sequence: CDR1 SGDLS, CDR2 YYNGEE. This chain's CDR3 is CASSARGTGELFF. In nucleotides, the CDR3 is TGTGCCAGCAGCGCCCGGGGCACCGGGGAGCTGTTTTTT.

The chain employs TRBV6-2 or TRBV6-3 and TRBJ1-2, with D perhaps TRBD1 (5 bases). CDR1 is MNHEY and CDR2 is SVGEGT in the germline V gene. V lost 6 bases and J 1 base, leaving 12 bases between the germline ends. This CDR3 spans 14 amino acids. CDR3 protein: CASSPQGNNYGYTF. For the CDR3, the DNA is TGTGCCAGCAGCCCTCAGGGTAATAACTATGGCTACACCTTC.

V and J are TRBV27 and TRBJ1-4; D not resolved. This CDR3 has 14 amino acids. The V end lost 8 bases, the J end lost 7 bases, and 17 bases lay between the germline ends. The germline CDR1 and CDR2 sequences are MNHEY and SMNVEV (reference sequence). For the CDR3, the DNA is TGTGCCAGCTCTCGAGGGCTACCCGGTGAAAAACTGTTTTTT. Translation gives CASSRGLPGEKLFF.

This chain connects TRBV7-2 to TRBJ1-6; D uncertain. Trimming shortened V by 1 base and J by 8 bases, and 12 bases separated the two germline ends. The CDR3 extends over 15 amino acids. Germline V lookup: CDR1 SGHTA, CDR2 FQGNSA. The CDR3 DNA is TGTGCCAGCAGCTTAGTTTGGGGTAGCGATTCACCCCTCCACTTT. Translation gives CASSLVWGSDSPLHF.